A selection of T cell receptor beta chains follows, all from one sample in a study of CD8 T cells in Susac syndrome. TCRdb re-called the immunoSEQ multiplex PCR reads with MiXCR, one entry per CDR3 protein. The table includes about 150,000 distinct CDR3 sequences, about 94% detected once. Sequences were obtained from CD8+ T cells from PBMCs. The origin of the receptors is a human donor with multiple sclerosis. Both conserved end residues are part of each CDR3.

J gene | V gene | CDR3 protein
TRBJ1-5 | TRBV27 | CASSTDRGNQPQHF
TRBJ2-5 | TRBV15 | CATSKDGGETQYF
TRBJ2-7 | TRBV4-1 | CASSQGAGDRDYEQYF
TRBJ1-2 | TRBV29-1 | CSVTDRARGYTF
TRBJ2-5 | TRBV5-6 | CASSLFGTGGKETQYF
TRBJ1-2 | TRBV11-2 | CAGTGVDGYTF
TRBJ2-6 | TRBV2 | CASLDRAGANVLTF
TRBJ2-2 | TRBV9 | CASSVDGPGELFF
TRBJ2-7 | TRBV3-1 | CASSQVAGVPIYEQYF
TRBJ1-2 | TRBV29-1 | CSVGRQGTASYGYTF
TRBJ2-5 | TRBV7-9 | CASSLGLAKTQYF
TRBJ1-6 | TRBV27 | CASSSGTGAPRGNSPLHF
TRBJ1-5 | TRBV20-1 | CSARDPRGNQPQHF
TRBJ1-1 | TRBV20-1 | CSVPVRRELAEAFF
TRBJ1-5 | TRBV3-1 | CASSQGPLQPQHF
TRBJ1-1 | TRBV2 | CASTEGAGDSTEAFF
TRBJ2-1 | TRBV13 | CASSERLGIYGNEQVF
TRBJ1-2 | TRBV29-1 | CSDTPGERGGYTF
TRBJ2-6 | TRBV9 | CASSGTASGANVLTF
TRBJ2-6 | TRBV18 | CASSPDRRNSGANVLTF
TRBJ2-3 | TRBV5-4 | CASELAGELTDTQYF
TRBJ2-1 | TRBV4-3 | CASSPRTSGFDYNEQFF
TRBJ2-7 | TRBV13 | CASSFRDRAYEQYF
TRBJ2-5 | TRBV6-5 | CATQLPGTVQETQYF
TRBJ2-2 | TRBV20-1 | CSARLGMSTGELFF
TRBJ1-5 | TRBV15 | CATSSTGEVGQPQHF
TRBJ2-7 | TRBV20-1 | CSVDLGTYEQYF
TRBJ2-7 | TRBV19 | CASSHSKRSSYEQYF
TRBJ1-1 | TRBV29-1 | CSVLGGLRNTEAFF
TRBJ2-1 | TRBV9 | CASSQDLTPYNEQFF
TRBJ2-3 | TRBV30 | CATEQGARGLYF
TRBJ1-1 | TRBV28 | CASREGENTEAFF
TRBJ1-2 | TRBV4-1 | CASSLGKGSIYGYTF
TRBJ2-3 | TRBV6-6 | CASTSVAGELTDTQYF
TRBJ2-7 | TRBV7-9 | CASSLGQGRDEQYF
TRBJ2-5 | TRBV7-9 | CASSLEQEKETQYF
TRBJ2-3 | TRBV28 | CASMRGADTQYF
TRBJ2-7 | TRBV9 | CASSDGIGASAAYEQYF
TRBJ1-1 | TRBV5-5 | CASTGDLNTEAFF
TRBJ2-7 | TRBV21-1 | CASSPRQGPSSYEQYF
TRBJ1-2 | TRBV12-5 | CASGPTGQGEHYGYTF
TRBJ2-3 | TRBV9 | CASSVEGGPDTQYF